Described below is a single T cell receptor (beta chain) sequence and its context. This record belongs to a study of blood T cell repertoires in COVID-19. Whole-study context: There were acute and convalescent COVID-19 samples, and they came from the United States, Italy and Spain. Nucleic acid was either cDNA or gDNA, and it came from T cells, B-cell-depleted T cells, or PBMCs.

As handled by the study authors: How many nucleated cells were present was estimated from reference gene primer amplification. Measured with immunoSEQ multiplex PCR; TCRdb has only the in-frame clones, and not every one. Clone size and V and J calls were adopted from that table, with D and trimming inferred from the DNA. The sample contains more than 60,000 clones, approximately 87% of which appear only once. CDR1 is MNHEY, CDR2 SVGAGI, per germline. V shed 0 bases and J shed 4 bases, with 3 bases lying between them. The CDR3 is made up of 13 amino acids. This TCR came from a man in his fifties or sixties with active COVID-19. The rearrangement uses TRBV6-5 and TRBJ2-2; D gene uncertain. The specimen sequenced was peripheral blood. The CDR3 nucleotides are TGTGCCAGCAGTTACTCGAGCACCGGGGAGCTGTTTTTT. It is translated as CASSYSSTGELFF.